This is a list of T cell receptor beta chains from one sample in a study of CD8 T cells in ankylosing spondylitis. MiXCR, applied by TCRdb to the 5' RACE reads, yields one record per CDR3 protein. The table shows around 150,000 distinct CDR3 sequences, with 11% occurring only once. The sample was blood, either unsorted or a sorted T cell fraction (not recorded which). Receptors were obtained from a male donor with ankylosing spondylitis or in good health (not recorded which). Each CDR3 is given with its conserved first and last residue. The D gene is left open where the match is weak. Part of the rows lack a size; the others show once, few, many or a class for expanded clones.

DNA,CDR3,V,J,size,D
TGCGCCAGCAGCTTGTCAGTAGCGGGAGCGAATGAGCAGTTCTTC,CASSLSVAGANEQFF,TRBV5-1,TRBJ2-1,many,TRBD2
TGTGCCAGCAGCTTCGGCCTAGCGGGGGGGAAAGAGACCCAGTACTTC,CASSFGLAGGKETQYF,TRBV7-9,TRBJ2-5,.,TRBD2
TGCAGTGCTAGTATGGGCAGGGCTGAAAAACTGTTTTTT,CSASMGRAEKLFF,TRBV20-1,TRBJ1-4,.,.
TGCGCCAGCAGCCAAGAAGAGGGACCACTACAAGAGACCCAGTACTTC,CASSQEEGPLQETQYF,TRBV4-3,TRBJ2-5,few,.
TGTGCCAGCAGCCTCGAGGGGGAGGAAGATACGCAGTATTTT,CASSLEGEEDTQYF,TRBV3-1,TRBJ2-3,many,.
TGTGCCAGCAGTCCGGGACAAGTCGCAAAACTGTTTTTT,CASSPGQVAKLFF,TRBV12-3/TRBV12-4,TRBJ1-4,many,.
TGTGCCAGCCTAATCGGACGGAGCTCCTACAATGAGCAGTTCTTC,CASLIGRSSYNEQFF,TRBV12-3/TRBV12-4,TRBJ2-1,many,.
TGTGCCAGCAGCGTAAGGGCATCCGGCACAGATACGCAGTATTTT,CASSVRASGTDTQYF,TRBV9,TRBJ2-3,many,.
TGTGCCAGCTCACCAGGGCAGGGCCAATCCTACGAGCAGTACTTC,CASSPGQGQSYEQYF,TRBV18,TRBJ2-7,few,.
TGTGCCAGCAGCCAAGTTTCCGGGACAGGGGGCGAGTTCTTC,CASSQVSGTGGEFF,TRBV3-1,TRBJ2-1,few,TRBD1
TGCAGCGCCCGAGCGGGGGACCAGACCCAGTACTTC,CSARAGDQTQYF,TRBV29-1,TRBJ2-5,many,TRBD2
TGTGCCAGCAGCTTGGCCTGGCAGATCACAGATACGCAGTATTTT,CASSLAWQITDTQYF,TRBV5-6,TRBJ2-3,many,.
TGTGCCAGCAGCCAGGGGAGAAGAGCGGGACAGCCCCAGCATTTT,CASSQGRRAGQPQHF,TRBV12-3/TRBV12-4,TRBJ1-5,many,.
TGTGCCACCAGTGAAACCAGGATATTCACGGGACTAGCGGGAGGGCGATATTACAATGAGCAGTTCTTC,CATSETRIFTGLAGGRYYNEQFF,TRBV24-1,TRBJ2-1,.,TRBD2
TGTGCCAGCAGCTTAGCGCCCAGCGGGGGGCTCAATGAGCAGTTCTTC,CASSLAPSGGLNEQFF,TRBV7-2,TRBJ2-1,.,TRBD2
TGTGCCAGCAGGCGGGACAGGGAGCACGAGCAGTACTTC,CASRRDREHEQYF,TRBV6-6,TRBJ2-7,.,TRBD1
TGTGCCAGCAGCTCCCTTGAGGGACAGGGGTATACCGGGGAGCTGTTTTTT,CASSSLEGQGYTGELFF,TRBV28,TRBJ2-2,many,TRBD1
TGTGCCAGCAGCATCGCGGGGGGGAGCACTGAAGCTTTCTTT,CASSIAGGSTEAFF,TRBV12-3/TRBV12-4,TRBJ1-1,many,.
TGTGCCACCAGCAGAGATGCGGGGGGGGCCGGGTATGAGCAGTTCTTC,CATSRDAGGAGYEQFF,TRBV15,TRBJ2-1,few,TRBD2
TGCGCCAGCAGCTCCTCTGACGGGGGGGCAACCGGGGAGCTGTTTTTT,CASSSSDGGATGELFF,TRBV5-1,TRBJ2-2,many,TRBD2
TGTGCCATCAGTGACATGGTACAGGGTCGAGGCAATGAGCAGTTCTTC,CAISDMVQGRGNEQFF,TRBV10-3,TRBJ2-1,.,.
TGTGCCAGCAGTTTATTAGAGGGCGGGGAGCTGTTTTTT,CASSLLEGGELFF,TRBV27,TRBJ2-2,many,.
TGCGCCAGCAGCTTGATCACCAACGCGAACACCGGGGAGCTGTTTTTT,CASSLITNANTGELFF,TRBV5-1,TRBJ2-2,many,.
TGCAGCGTTGGCCCCTTTGGGGTCGCCAAAAACATTCAGTACTTC,CSVGPFGVAKNIQYF,TRBV29-1,TRBJ2-4,many,.
TGTGCCATCAGAAGCGGGACTCAGGAAGAGACCCAGTACTTC,CAIRSGTQEETQYF,TRBV10-3,TRBJ2-5,.,TRBD2
TGTGCCAGCAGCTTACCTCAGGGGTCGGGCTATGGCTACACCTTC,CASSLPQGSGYGYTF,TRBV7-9,TRBJ1-2,once,.
TGTGCCACCAGCAGAGATCCGTCAGAGACCCAGTACTTC,CATSRDPSETQYF,TRBV15,TRBJ2-5,many,.
TGTGCCAGCAGCGGAAGTAGGACAGGGGGCTCCTACGAGCAGTACTTC,CASSGSRTGGSYEQYF,TRBV6-1,TRBJ2-7,many,TRBD1
TGCAGTGCTAGAGCGGCGCGGGGGGGTCAAGAGACCCAGTACTTC,CSARAARGGQETQYF,TRBV20-1,TRBJ2-5,few,TRBD2
TGTGCCAGCAGTTTAGACCGGGACTCGACAGATACGCAGTATTTT,CASSLDRDSTDTQYF,TRBV12-3/TRBV12-4,TRBJ2-3,few,.
TGCGCCAGCAGGCCAAGACAGGGCTCCTACAATGAGCAGTTCTTC,CASRPRQGSYNEQFF,TRBV5-1,TRBJ2-1,.,TRBD1
TGCGCCAGCAGCCAAGAAAGTGGAAACACCATATATTTT,CASSQESGNTIYF,TRBV4-3,TRBJ1-3,many,.
TGTGCCATCGGGGGGATCGGCACAGATACGCAGTATTTT,CAIGGIGTDTQYF,TRBV12-3/TRBV12-4,TRBJ2-3,many,TRBD2
TGTGCCACCGTTGATAAGGACGCGAACACCGGGGAGCTGTTTTTT,CATVDKDANTGELFF,TRBV24-1,TRBJ2-2,many,.
TGTGCCAGCAGCTTCCTAGCGGGAGGGGCAGAAGATACGCAGTATTTT,CASSFLAGGAEDTQYF,TRBV7-9,TRBJ2-3,.,TRBD2
TGTGCCCCTAAGACCCAGTACTTC,CAPKTQYF,TRBV7-9,TRBJ2-5,many,.
TGTGCCAGCAGCCCTACGCGGCAGGGGGCACGGGAGCAGTTCTTC,CASSPTRQGAREQFF,TRBV7-9,TRBJ2-1,few,TRBD1
TGCAGTTCTAGGGGGCGGGCCCCGGGATCCGGGGAGCTGTTTTTT,CSSRGRAPGSGELFF,TRBV20-1,TRBJ2-2,.,TRBD1
TGTGCCAGCAGTTACGACGTGACTAGCGAAATAAAAAACATTCAGTACTTC,CASSYDVTSEIKNIQYF,TRBV6-2/TRBV6-3,TRBJ2-4,many,TRBD2
TGCAGCGTTAAGGGAACAGGGAAGTTCGGTCATGAAAAACTGTTTTTT,CSVKGTGKFGHEKLFF,TRBV29-1,TRBJ1-4,many,.
TGTGCCAGCAGTGAAGAGGGGACTGGAAACACCATATATTTT,CASSEEGTGNTIYF,TRBV2,TRBJ1-3,many,.
TGTGCCAGCAGCTCAAGTGAATCCAGCACAGATACGCAGTATTTT,CASSSSESSTDTQYF,TRBV7-8,TRBJ2-3,many,.
TGTGCCAGCAGCTCTACGCAGGGGAGAAACACCGGGGAGCTGTTTTTT,CASSSTQGRNTGELFF,TRBV7-9,TRBJ2-2,.,.
TGTGCCAGCAGCGCTACAGGGGAAATAGAGACCCAGTACTTC,CASSATGEIETQYF,TRBV7-9,TRBJ2-5,many,TRBD1
TGTGCCAGCAGCCCCCGGGGTGATAGCGCCTACGAGCAGTACTTC,CASSPRGDSAYEQYF,TRBV16,TRBJ2-7,many,.
TGTGCCAGCAGCTTAGGATCAACCTATAATTCACCCCTCCACTTT,CASSLGSTYNSPLHF,TRBV7-2,TRBJ1-6,.,.
TGTGCCAGCAGCTTTGGGGGCCTAGCGGGAGTCTACAATGAGCAGTTCTTC,CASSFGGLAGVYNEQFF,TRBV7-8,TRBJ2-1,few,TRBD2
TGTGCCAGCAGCTTGGGGACGAAAGAGACCCAGTACTTC,CASSLGTKETQYF,TRBV11-2,TRBJ2-5,few,.
TGCAGTTCCGGACAGAACACTGAAGCTTTCTTT,CSSGQNTEAFF,TRBV29-1,TRBJ1-1,many,.
TGTGCCATCAGTACAGGGGGCTCCTACAATGAGCAGTTCTTC,CAISTGGSYNEQFF,TRBV10-3,TRBJ2-1,many,TRBD1
TGTGCCAGCAGACCGGGACCCCTTCTGAGCACAGATACGCAGTATTTT,CASRPGPLLSTDTQYF,TRBV12-3/TRBV12-4,TRBJ2-3,many,.
TGCGCCAGCAGACCCGGGACAGGCAATCAGCCCCAGCATTTT,CASRPGTGNQPQHF,TRBV10-2,TRBJ1-5,many,TRBD1
TGTGCCAGCGGGTCAGACGGAGGCTCTGGAAACACCATATATTTT,CASGSDGGSGNTIYF,TRBV12-3/TRBV12-4,TRBJ1-3,many,.
TGCGCCAGCAGCATTTGGGGGGACGACACTGAAGCTTTCTTT,CASSIWGDDTEAFF,TRBV5-1,TRBJ1-1,many,.
TGTGCCACGACGGGACTTTCCGGGGAGCTGTTTTTT,CATTGLSGELFF,TRBV6-2/TRBV6-3,TRBJ2-2,many,.
TGTGCCAGCAGCGCCTGGACAGGGGGTGAGCCCCAGCATTTT,CASSAWTGGEPQHF,TRBV7-2,TRBJ1-5,few,TRBD1
TGTGCCAGCACCGTTAGACAGGGAGGAAGAGCTTTCTTT,CASTVRQGGRAFF,TRBV6-1,TRBJ1-1,.,TRBD1
TGTGCCAGCAGCCTGACTAGCGGGCCCTCTAGGGATGAGCAGTTCTTC,CASSLTSGPSRDEQFF,TRBV7-9,TRBJ2-1,few,TRBD2
TGTGCCAGCAGCTTATTAGGAGGGAACAACAATGAGCAGTTCTTC,CASSLLGGNNNEQFF,TRBV11-2,TRBJ2-1,many,.